This T cell receptor (beta chain) appears in the sequencing data of a study of blood T cell repertoires in COVID-19 (dated by TCRdb to 2020 to 2021). Context from the whole study: Collaborator samples came from the United States, Italy and Spain and covered acute and convalescent phases of COVID-19. The dataset comprised deeply sampled blood TCRbeta repertoires from subjects exposed to, actively infected with, or recovered from COVID-19. The prospective study material was composed of cDNA or gDNA derived from T cells, B-cell-depleted T cells, or PBMCs. The repertoires were made available in a free public database intended to serve as a resource for research on the immune response to SARS-CoV-2. Samples were obtained from the ongoing ImmuneRACE study (first 160 participants) and from 1,254 subjects provided by 6 global collaborators. Where HLA class I and class II types were available, the types were taken from metadata supplied by the sample provider, not from assay-based typing. Sample metadata almost always included a de-identified subject ID, COVID-19 status, age in years and sex.

TCRbeta CDR3 regions were amplified from genomic DNA using the immunoSEQ Assay, a bias-controlled multiplex PCR. The published analysis was carried out like this. The number of nucleated cells in each sample was estimated by amplification of reference gene primers within the assay. To quantify the absolute abundance of each unique TCRbeta CDR3 rearrangement, sequence reads were collapsed and filtered. Productive Simpson clonality was computed per sample as the square root of Simpson's diversity index over productive rearrangements. The clones in this table, taken by TCRdb from immuneACCESS, are in-frame only. Not every clone is retained; where verified, under half of the shortfall comes from an unresolved V gene, and the cause of the rest is unknown. V and J calls and clone size follow that table, whereas D and trimming were derived from the DNA. In this sample the table shows tens of thousands of clones, under 90% of which occur a single time. The leading ten clones occupy about 3.9% of the sample.

The CDR3 holds 16 amino acids from the cysteine to the phenylalanine. The retained sequence is limited to the CDR3, 48 bases, with the frame set at the first base. The junction shows trimming of 3 bases on V and 3 bases on J, and the gene matches do not reach 8 bases of it. Based on the germline V gene, the CDR1 and CDR2 sequences are SGHRS and YFSETQ. The study at large found these results: How much clinical and demographic metadata was included differed by source and by participant, and the metadata was provided uncurated.

Concerning this clone itself: No antigen is known for it. Qualities for individual bases were not recorded, and no much larger clone is one base off.

Each collaborating institution followed its own protocols to collect whole blood in K2EDTA tubes. For TCRbeta analysis, collaborators shipped samples as frozen whole blood, isolated PBMCs, or DNA extracted from either of those sample types. This TCR was sampled from a woman aged 60-75 years with acute or convalescent COVID-19. Input material: peripheral blood. The sequence links TRBV5-1 to TRBJ1-2; TRBD1 aligns with 10 central bases. The CDR3 region reads CASSSGGTGVDYGYTF. The nucleotide sequence is given as TGCGCCAGCAGCTCCGGGGGGACAGGGGTGGACTATGGCTACACCTTC.